This T cell receptor (beta chain) was identified during a study of blood T cell repertoires in COVID-19. Study as a whole: The United States, Italy and Spain were the sources of the acute and convalescent COVID-19 samples.

The assay was immunoSEQ multiplex PCR, and TCRdb's table has in-frame clones only and misses some. Among fewer than 450,000 clones listed, 70% to 90% were seen once. Grouping used clinical history reported by participants in a survey and questionnaire. The CDR3 runs to 15 residues. V lost 3 bases to trimming and J lost 7 bases; unmatched junction nucleotides: 11. The V gene's germline CDR1 is LGHDT and CDR2 YNNKEL (reference sequence). The TCR sequence derives from a woman aged 40 to 50 with acute COVID-19. The chain recombines TRBV3-1 (or the pseudogene TRBV3-2) with TRBJ2-5; 7 nucleotides align to TRBD1. Material: PBMCs or T cells enriched from blood (not recorded which). Here the CDR3 reads CASSHSGTALRTQYF. CDR3 in DNA: TGTGCCAGCAGCCATTCCGGGACAGCCCTTCGGACCCAGTACTTC.